This record looks at one T cell receptor (beta chain) sequence and its context. Regarding treatment: oral pan-JAK inhibitor, 5-10 mg twice daily. The data originate from a study of CD8+ T cells in alopecia areata. Once RNA had been extracted, it was reverse transcribed into cDNA to act as the sequencing template. Assay used: immunoSEQ multiplex PCR; TCRdb lists only in-frame clones, some missing. The sample contains more than 200,000 clones, approximately 67% of which appear only once. The material sequenced was CD4+ T cells sorted from blood, taken at week 44, from a patient treated with tofacitinib. This clonotype originated in a human donor with alopecia areata.

CDR3 nucleotide sequence: TGTGCCAGCAGCCGCCGGGAGACCCAGTACTTC. Translating it yields CASSRRETQYF. V and J are TRBV11-2 and TRBJ2-5; D not certain. The CDR3 covers 11 residues. Trimming took off 5 bases at V and 5 bases at J, with 6 bases between the two ends. Germline CDR1 SGHAT, CDR2 FQNNGV. The full variable domain, rest sourced from reference TRBV11-2 and TRBJ2-5, is EAGVAQSPRYKIIEKRQSVAFWCNPISGHATLYWYQQILGQGPKLLIQFQNNGVVDDSQLPKDRFSAERLKGVDSTLKIQPAKLEDSAVYLCASSRRETQYFGPGTRLLVL.